The 2 T cell receptor beta chains below were found in one sample sequenced in a study of shared clonotypes between healthy human individuals. The assay was immunoSEQ multiplex PCR, and TCRdb's table has in-frame clones only and misses some. This repertoire shows some 690,000 clones, 90% found once; its top ten account for roughly 36%. Sequencing was done on a sample of memory CD8+ T cells from PBMCs. Specified subset: CD45RO+ cells pooled with CCR7-negative TemRA cells. Receptors were obtained from a man aged 18 to 29 in good health. Some clones in this sample may be carry-over from other donors' samples.

The CDR3 loop is CASTGAAGGVTDTQYF. The CDR3 DNA reads TGTGCCAGCACGGGAGCAGCGGGAGGTGTCACAGATACGCAGTATTTT. The J gene is TRBJ2-3, the V gene TRBV2, with 9 bases that match TRBD2. The CDR3 runs 16 residues. Trimming cost V 7 bases and J 2 bases; bases outside gene matches: 10. Germline lookup yields CDR1 SNHLY and CDR2 FYNNEI.

This clone was counted many times. The chain carries TRBV7-8 and TRBJ2-7; D is uncertain. This CDR3 region has 16 residues. V lost 1 base and J lost 1, with 14 bases in between. CDR1 and CDR2 from the germline V gene are SGHVS and FQNEAQ. CDR3 DNA sequence: TGTGCCAGCAGCTTAGTCGTGTCGTCTGGATCCTACGAGCAGTACTTC. It codes for CASSLVVSSGSYEQYF.